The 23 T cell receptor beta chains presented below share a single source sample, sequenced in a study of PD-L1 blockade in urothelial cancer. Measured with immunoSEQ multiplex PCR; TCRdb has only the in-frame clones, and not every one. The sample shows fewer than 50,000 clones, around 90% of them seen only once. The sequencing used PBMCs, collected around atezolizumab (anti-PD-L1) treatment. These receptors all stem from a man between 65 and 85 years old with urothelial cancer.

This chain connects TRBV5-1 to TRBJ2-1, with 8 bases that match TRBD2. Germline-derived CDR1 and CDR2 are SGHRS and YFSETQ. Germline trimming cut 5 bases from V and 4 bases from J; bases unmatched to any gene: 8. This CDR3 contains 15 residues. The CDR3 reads CASSDSGVRYNEQFF. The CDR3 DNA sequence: TGCGCCAGCAGTGATAGCGGGGTACGGTACAATGAGCAGTTCTTC.

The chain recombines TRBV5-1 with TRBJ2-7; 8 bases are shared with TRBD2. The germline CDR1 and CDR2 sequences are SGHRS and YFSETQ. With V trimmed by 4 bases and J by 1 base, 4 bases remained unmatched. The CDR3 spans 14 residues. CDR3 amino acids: CASSPAGGSYEQYF. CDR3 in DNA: TGCGCCAGCAGCCCTGCGGGGGGATCCTACGAGCAGTACTTC.

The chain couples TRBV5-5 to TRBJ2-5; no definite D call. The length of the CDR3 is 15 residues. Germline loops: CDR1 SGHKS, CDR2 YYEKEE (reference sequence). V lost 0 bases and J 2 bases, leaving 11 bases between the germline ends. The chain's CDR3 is CASSLGQSNQETQYF. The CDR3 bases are TGTGCCAGCAGCTTGGGACAAAGTAATCAAGAGACCCAGTACTTC.

CDR3 bases: TGTGCCAGCAGCTTCGGTAGCGGGAGGGCCGGGGATGAGCAGTTCTTC. Amino acid sequence: CASSFGSGRAGDEQFF. The rearrangement links TRBV5-4 to TRBJ2-1; 11 bases agree with TRBD2. CDR3 size: 16 residues. After removal of 2 bases from V and 8 bases from J, the junction contained 9 bases not matched to a gene. Germline V gene sequence: CDR1 SGHNT, CDR2 YYREEE (reference sequence).

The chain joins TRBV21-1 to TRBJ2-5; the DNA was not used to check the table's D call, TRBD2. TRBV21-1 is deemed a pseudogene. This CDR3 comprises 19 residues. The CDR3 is CASSRVPGLAGGPRETQYF. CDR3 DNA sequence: TGTGCCAGCAGCAGAGTGCCGGGACTAGCGGGAGGGCCGAGGGAGACCCAGTACTTC.

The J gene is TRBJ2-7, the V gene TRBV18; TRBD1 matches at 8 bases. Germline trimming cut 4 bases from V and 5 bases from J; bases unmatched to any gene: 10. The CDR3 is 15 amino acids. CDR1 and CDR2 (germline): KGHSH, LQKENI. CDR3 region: CASSLLQTGAHEQYF. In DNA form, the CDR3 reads TGTGCCAGCTCACTACTACAGACAGGGGCCCACGAGCAGTACTTC.

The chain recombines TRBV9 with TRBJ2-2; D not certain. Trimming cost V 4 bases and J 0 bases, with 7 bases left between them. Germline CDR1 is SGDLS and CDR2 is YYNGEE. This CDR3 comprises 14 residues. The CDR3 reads CASSHDSNTGELFF. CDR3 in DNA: TGTGCCAGCAGCCACGACTCGAACACCGGGGAGCTGTTTTTT.

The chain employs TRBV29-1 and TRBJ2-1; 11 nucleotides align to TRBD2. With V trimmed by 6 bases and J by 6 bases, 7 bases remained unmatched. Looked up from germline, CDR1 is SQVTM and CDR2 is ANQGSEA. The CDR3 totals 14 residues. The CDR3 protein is CSVKLAGGPNEQFF. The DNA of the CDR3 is TGCAGCGTCAAGCTAGCGGGAGGCCCCAATGAGCAGTTCTTC.

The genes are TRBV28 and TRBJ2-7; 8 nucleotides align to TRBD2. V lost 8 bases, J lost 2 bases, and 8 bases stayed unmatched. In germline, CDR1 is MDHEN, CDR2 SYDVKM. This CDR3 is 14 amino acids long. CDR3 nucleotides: TGTGCCAGCGGCAAGCGGGAGTCAACCTACGAGCAGTACTTC. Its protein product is CASGKRESTYEQYF.

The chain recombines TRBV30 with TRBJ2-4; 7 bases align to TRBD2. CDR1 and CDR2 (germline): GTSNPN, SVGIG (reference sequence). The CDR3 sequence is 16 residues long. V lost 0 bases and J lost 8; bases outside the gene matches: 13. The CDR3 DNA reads TGTGCCTGGAGTGTACGATTATCGGGAGGCGCGTACATTCAGTACTTC. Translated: CAWSVRLSGGAYIQYF.

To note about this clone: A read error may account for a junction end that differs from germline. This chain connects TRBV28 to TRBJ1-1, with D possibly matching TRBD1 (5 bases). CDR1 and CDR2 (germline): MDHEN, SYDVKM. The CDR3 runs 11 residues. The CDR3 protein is CASSSLNTGSF. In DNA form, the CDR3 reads TGTGCCAGCAGTTCTCTAAATACAGGTTCCTTT.

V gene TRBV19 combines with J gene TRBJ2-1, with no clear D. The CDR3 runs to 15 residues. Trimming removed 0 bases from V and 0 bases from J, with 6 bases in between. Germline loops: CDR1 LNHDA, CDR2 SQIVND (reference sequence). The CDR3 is CASSIDVSSYNEQFF. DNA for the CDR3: TGTGCCAGTAGTATAGATGTGAGCTCCTACAATGAGCAGTTCTTC.

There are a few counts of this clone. The CDR3 is CASQQGMDQPQHF. In DNA form, the CDR3 reads TGTGCCTCTCAACAGGGGATGGATCAGCCCCAGCATTTT. The V call is TRBV28, the J call TRBJ1-5; 7 bases are shared with TRBD1. This CDR3 has 13 amino acids. CDR1 is MDHEN and CDR2 is SYDVKM in the germline V gene. With V trimmed by 11 bases and J by 5 bases, 9 bases remained unmatched.

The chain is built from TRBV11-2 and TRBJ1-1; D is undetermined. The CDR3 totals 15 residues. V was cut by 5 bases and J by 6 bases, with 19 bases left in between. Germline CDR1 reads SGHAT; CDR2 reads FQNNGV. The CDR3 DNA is TGTGCCAGCAGCGCGCGGGATTCTAGAATCTCTGAAGCTTTCTTT. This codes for CASSARDSRISEAFF.

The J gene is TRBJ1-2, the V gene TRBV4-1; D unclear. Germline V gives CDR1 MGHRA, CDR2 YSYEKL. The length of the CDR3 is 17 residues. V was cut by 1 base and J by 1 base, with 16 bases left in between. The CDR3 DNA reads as TGCGCCAGCAGCCAAGCTGGGGAATGGAGGAGTAACTATGGCTACACCTTC. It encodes CASSQAGEWRSNYGYTF.

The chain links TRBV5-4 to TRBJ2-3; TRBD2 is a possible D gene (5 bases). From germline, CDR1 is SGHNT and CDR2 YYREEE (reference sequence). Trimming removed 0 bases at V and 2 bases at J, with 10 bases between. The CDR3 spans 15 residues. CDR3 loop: CASSLGESVTDTQYF. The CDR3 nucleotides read TGTGCCAGCAGCTTGGGGGAGTCTGTCACAGATACGCAGTATTTT.

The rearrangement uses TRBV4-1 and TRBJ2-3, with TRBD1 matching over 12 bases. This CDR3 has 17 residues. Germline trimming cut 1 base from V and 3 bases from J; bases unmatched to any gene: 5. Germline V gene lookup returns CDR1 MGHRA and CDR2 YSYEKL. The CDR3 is CASSQGWDRGQTDTQYF. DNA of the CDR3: TGCGCCAGCAGCCAAGGGTGGGACAGGGGGCAAACAGATACGCAGTATTTT.

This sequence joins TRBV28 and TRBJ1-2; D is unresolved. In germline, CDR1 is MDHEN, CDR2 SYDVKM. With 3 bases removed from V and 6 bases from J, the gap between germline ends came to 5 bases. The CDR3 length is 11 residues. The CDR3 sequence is CASSFPDGYTF. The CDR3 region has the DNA TGTGCCAGCAGTTTCCCTGATGGCTACACCTTC.

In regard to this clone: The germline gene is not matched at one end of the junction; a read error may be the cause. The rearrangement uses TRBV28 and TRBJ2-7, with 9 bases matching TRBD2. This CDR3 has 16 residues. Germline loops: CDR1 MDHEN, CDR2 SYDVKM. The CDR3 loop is CGSRRRRSGSSYEQYF. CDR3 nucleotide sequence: TGTGGCAGCAGACGCCGACGTAGCGGGAGCTCCTACGAGCAGTACTTC. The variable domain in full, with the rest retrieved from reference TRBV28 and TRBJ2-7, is DVKVTQSSRYLVKRTGEKVFLECVQDMDHENMFWYRQDPGLGLRLIYFSYDVKMKEKGDIPEGYSVSREKKERFSLILESASTNQTSMYLCGSRRRRSGSSYEQYFGPGTRLTVT.

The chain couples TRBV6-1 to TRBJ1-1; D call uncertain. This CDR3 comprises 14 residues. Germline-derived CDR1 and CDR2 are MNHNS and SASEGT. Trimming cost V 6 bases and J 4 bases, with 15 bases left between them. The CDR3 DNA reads TGTGCCAGCAGCCCGTCGGGGTTGAGCACTGAAGCTTTCTTT. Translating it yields CASSPSGLSTEAFF.

DNA for the CDR3: TGTGCCAGCAGCTTAAGGACTAGCGGCCGCACAGATACGCAGTATTTT. It is translated as CASSLRTSGRTDTQYF. The chain has TRBV11-2 and TRBJ2-3, with 10 bases aligning to TRBD2. CDR3 length: 16 amino acids. The J segment lost 1 base and the V segment lost 2 bases, leaving 3 bases of the junction unmatched. Germline V gene data show CDR1 as SGHAT and CDR2 as FQNNGV.

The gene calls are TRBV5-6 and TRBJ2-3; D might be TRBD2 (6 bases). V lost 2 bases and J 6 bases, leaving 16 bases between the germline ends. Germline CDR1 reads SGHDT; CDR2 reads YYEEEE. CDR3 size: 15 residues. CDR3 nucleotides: TGTGCCAGCAGCTTACCGACTAGGGTGTCGGATACGCAGTATTTT. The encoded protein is CASSLPTRVSDTQYF.

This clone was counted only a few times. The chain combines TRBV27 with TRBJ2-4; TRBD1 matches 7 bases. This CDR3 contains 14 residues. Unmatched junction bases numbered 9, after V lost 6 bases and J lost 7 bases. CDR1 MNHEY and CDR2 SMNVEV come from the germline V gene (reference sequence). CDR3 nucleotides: TGTGCCAGCAGGACTACAGGGGAGAGGAACATTCAGTACTTC. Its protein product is CASRTTGERNIQYF.